The following is a T cell receptor (beta chain) sequence with its context. Its antigen is as yet unknown. The junction does not match germline at one end; this may be a read error. This CDR3 is built from 15 residues. Germline lookup yields CDR1 SEHNR and CDR2 FQNEAQ (reference sequence). These data belong to a study of cytotoxic CD8 clonotypes in ibrutinib-treated CLL. Study results and limitations: Sustained-remission and progressing patients had unequal sampling times.

The repertoire was sequenced with immunoSEQ multiplex PCR; TCRdb's copy has only in-frame clones and lacks some. The repertoire holds about 74,000 clones, with approximately 80% as singletons. The chain couples TRBV7-9 to TRBJ2-7; 10 bases fit TRBD1. The specimen comprised PBMCs, sampled at disease progression, from a patient treated with ibrutinib. This TCR came from a human donor with chronic lymphocytic leukemia. The CDR3 loop is CASSRLGTGVVSQDF. CDR3 nucleotides: TGTGCCAGCAGCCGTCTAGGGACAGGGGTCGTGAGTCAGGACTTC.